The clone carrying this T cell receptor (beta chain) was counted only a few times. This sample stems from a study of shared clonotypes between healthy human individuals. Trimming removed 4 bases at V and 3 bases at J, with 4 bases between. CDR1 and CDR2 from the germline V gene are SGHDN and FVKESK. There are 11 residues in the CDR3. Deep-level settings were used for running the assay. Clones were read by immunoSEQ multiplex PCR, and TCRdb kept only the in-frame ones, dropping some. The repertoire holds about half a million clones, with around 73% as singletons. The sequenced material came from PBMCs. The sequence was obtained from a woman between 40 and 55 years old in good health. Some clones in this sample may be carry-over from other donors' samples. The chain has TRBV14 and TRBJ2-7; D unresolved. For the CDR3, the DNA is TGTGCCAGCAGCCTCCACTACGAGCAGTACTTC. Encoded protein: CASSLHYEQYF.